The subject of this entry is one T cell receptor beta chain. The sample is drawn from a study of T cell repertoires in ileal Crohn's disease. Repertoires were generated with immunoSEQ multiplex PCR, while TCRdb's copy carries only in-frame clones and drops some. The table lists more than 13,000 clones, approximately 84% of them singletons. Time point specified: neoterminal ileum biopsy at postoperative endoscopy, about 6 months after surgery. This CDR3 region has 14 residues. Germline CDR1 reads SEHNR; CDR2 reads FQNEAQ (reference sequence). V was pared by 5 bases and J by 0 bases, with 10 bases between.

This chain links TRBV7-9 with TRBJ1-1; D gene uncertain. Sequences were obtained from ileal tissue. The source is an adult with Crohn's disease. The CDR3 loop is CASSPPAVNTEAFF. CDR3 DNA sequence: TGTGCCAGCAGCCCCCCCGCGGTGAACACTGAAGCTTTCTTT. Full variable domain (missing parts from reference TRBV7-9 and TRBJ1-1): DTGVSQNPRHKITKRGQNVTFRCDPISEHNRLYWYRQTLGQGPEFLTYFQNEAQLEKSRLLSDRFSAERPKGSFSTLEIQRTEQGDSAMYLCASSPPAVNTEAFFGQGTRLTVV.